The T cell receptor (beta chain) described here comes from a study of T-cell reconstitution after alpha-beta-depleted transplantation in children. The table lists this clonotype with many counts. Using unique molecular identifiers, the investigators prepared the TCRbeta library. TCRdb analysed the PCR reads with MiXCR anew, one entry per CDR3 protein. In the table there are around 600,000 distinct CDR3 sequences, roughly a tenth of which are singletons. V gave up 5 bases and J gave up 5 bases; unmatched junction bases: 5. The CDR3 spans 13 residues. Per the germline V gene, CDR1 is SGHRS and CDR2 is YFSETQ.

The sample here was PBMCs from the stem cell graft donor, taken from the stem cell graft. The sequence was obtained from a human donor who donated a stem cell graft to a child with acute myeloid leukemia. V is TRBV5-1 and J is TRBJ2-3; TRBD1 matches at 7 bases. CDR3 sequence reads: CASRSTGEDTQYF. The CDR3 DNA reads as TGCGCCAGCAGATCAACAGGGGAAGATACGCAGTATTTT.